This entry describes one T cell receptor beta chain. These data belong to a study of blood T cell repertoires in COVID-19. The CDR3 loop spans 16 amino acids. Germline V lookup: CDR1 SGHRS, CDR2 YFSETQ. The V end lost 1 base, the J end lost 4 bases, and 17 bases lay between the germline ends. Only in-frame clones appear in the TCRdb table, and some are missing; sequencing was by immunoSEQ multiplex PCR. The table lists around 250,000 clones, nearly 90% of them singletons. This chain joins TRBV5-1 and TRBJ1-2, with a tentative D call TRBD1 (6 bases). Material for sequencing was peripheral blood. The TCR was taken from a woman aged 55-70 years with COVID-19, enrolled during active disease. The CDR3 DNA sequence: TGCGCCAGCAGCTTGCGGGACAACCCGCCTATCTATGGCTACACCTTC. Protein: CASSLRDNPPIYGYTF.